One and the same sample provided the 22 T cell receptor beta chains below, sequenced in a study of T cells in Graves' hyperthyroidism and ophthalmopathy. Researchers took RNA transcripts and amplified the TCR beta CDR3 regions from them. First-round RT-PCR targeting the TCR CDR3 was performed with the HTBI primer set. TCRdb reanalysed the multiplex PCR reads using MiXCR and keeps one entry per CDR3 protein. This sample carries just under 750,000 distinct CDR3 sequences, 30% to 40% of them seen once, and the ten largest clones take 31%. Sequencing was done on a sample of blood. The origin of the receptors is a woman aged 35 to 49 with Graves' hyperthyroidism.

In this sample, this clonotype turned up a few times. The chain links TRBV7-2 to TRBJ1-2; D remains unclear. Trimming removed 5 bases from V and 4 bases from J, with 17 bases in between. CDR1 is SGHTA and CDR2 is FQGNSA in the germline V gene. The length of the CDR3 is 15 residues. CDR3 in amino acids: CASSQEGGDTYGYTF. The CDR3 DNA reads TGTGCCAGCAGCCAAGAGGGCGGAGACACCTATGGCTACACCTTC.

In the case of this clonotype: A much more abundant neighbour one base away suggests this may be a read error. The chain recombines TRBV10-3 with TRBJ1-2, with D perhaps matching TRBD1 (5 bases). Germline V lookup: CDR1 ENHRY, CDR2 SYGVKD. Trimming shortened V by 10 bases and J by 4 bases, and 22 bases separated the two germline ends. This CDR3 is 15 amino acids long. Here the CDR3 DNA reads TGTGCCAGCAGGAGGGACGCCGTCACCCCCTATGGCTACACCTTC. Translated: CASRRDAVTPYGYTF.

This clonotype was seen more than once but under ten times. This chain joins TRBV6-5 and TRBJ2-5; 8 bases match TRBD1. The CDR3 spans 15 residues. With 7 bases clipped from V and 5 bases from J, the junction kept 12 bases outside the gene matches. Germline assignment: CDR1 MNHEY and CDR2 SVGAGI. The CDR3 DNA is TGTGCCAGCAAGCTCGGACAGGGAGTGAGGGAGACCCAGTACTTC. This gives the protein CASKLGQGVRETQYF.

This clonotype has more than one count but fewer than ten. This chain joins TRBV19 and TRBJ1-5, with D possibly TRBD1 on 5 matching bases. Trimming pared 7 bases from V and 0 bases from J, leaving 13 bases between. This CDR3 contains 15 residues. Looked up from germline, CDR1 is LNHDA and CDR2 is SQIVND (reference sequence). CDR3 nucleotide sequence: TGTGCCAGTACTGGGGGTTGGGCTAGCAATCAGCCCCAGCATTTT. Its translation is CASTGGWASNQPQHF. Supplemented by reference TRBV19 and TRBJ1-5, the full variable domain reads DGGITQSPKYLFRKEGQNVTLSCEQNLNHDAMYWYRQDPGQGLRLIYYSQIVNDFQKGDIAEGYSVSREKKESFPLTVTSAQKNPTAFYLCASTGGWASNQPQHFGDGTRLSIL.

Concerning this clonotype itself: The junction shows a germline mismatch at one end, possibly a read error. This chain joins TRBV10-3 and TRBJ1-6; D is unresolved. Germline V gene sequence: CDR1 ENHRY, CDR2 SYGVKD. The CDR3 is 15 amino acids. CDR3 loop: CASSYYPPWERPLHF. The DNA of the CDR3 is TGTGCCAGCAGTTACTACCCCCCCTGGGAGAGACCCCTCCACTTT.

This rearrangement joins TRBV19 to TRBJ2-7; 8 positions match TRBD1. The V segment lost 8 bases and the J segment 3 bases; nucleotides outside the gene matches: 9. The CDR3 has 14 amino acids. The germline V gene has CDR1 LNHDA and CDR2 SQIVND (reference sequence). Here the CDR3 DNA reads TGTGCCAGTGGTCCTACAGGGGGAGGCTACGAGCAGTACTTC. Protein sequence: CASGPTGGGYEQYF.

This clonotype was seen ten or more times. This chain joins TRBV14 and TRBJ2-7; D unclear. Between the trimmed V and J ends, which lost 1 base and 3 bases, there was a span of 7 bases. Looked up from germline, CDR1 is SGHDN and CDR2 is FVKESK. This CDR3 spans 13 amino acids. CDR3 sequence (DNA): TGTGCCAGCAGCCAAGTACCCAGCTACGAGCAGTACTTC. This sequence encodes CASSQVPSYEQYF.

With respect to this clonotype: The junction differs from germline at one of its ends, possibly a read error. The chain recombines TRBV19 with TRBJ1-1; no clear D. Germline CDR1 reads LNHDA; CDR2 reads SQIVND (reference sequence). The CDR3 has 17 amino acids. The CDR3 nucleotides are TGTGCCAGCAGTCCCCAACCCTTTTGGGCAAGGAACATTGAAGCTTTCTTT. Its protein product is CASSPQPFWARNIEAFF.

This clonotype was picked up many times. The chain links TRBV29-1 to TRBJ2-7, with a tentative D call TRBD2 (6 bases). From germline, CDR1 is SQVTM and CDR2 ANQGSEA. The CDR3 sequence is 15 residues long. V was clipped by 1 base and J by 5 bases, with 18 bases between them. The CDR3 is CSVEAALAGLHEQYF. Here the CDR3 DNA reads TGCAGCGTTGAAGCGGCCTTGGCGGGACTGCACGAGCAGTACTTC.

There are many counts of this clonotype. The chain couples TRBV6-5 to TRBJ1-1; the D is unclear. V lost 2 bases and J lost 3, with 7 bases in between. The CDR3 is 13 amino acids. Germline V CDR1 and CDR2: MNHEY, SVGAGI. The CDR3 DNA is TGTGCCAGCAGTTACACAAGTTACACTGAAGCTTTCTTT. Protein sequence: CASSYTSYTEAFF.

This rearrangement joins TRBV29-1 to TRBJ2-5, with D possibly matching TRBD1 (5 bases). Germline CDR1 reads SQVTM; CDR2 reads ANQGSEA. V was clipped by 5 bases and J by 3 bases, with 10 bases between them. The length of the CDR3 is 12 residues. CDR3 sequence: CSVQGREETQYF. The CDR3 nucleotides read TGCAGCGTTCAGGGCCGCGAAGAGACCCAGTACTTC. The whole variable domain, filled in from reference TRBV29-1 and TRBJ2-5, reads SAVISQKPSRDICQRGTSLTIQCQVDSQVTMMFWYRQQPGQSLTLIATANQGSEATYESGFVIDKFPISRPNLTFSTLTVSNMSPEDSSIYLCSVQGREETQYFGPGTRLLVL.

The rearrangement uses TRBV19 and TRBJ1-5; D may be TRBD1 (5 bases). With 3 bases removed from V and 0 bases from J, the gap between germline ends came to 9 bases. Germline loops: CDR1 LNHDA, CDR2 SQIVND (reference sequence). CDR3 length equals 15 residues. The CDR3 DNA reads TGTGCCAGTAGTATCTCTGACAGTAGCAATCAGCCCCAGCATTTT. Protein product: CASSISDSSNQPQHF.

The table lists this clonotype with a few counts. The rearrangement links TRBV6-6 to TRBJ2-5; 9 bases are a match to TRBD1. Germline V gene lookup returns CDR1 MNHNY and CDR2 SVGAGI (reference sequence). This CDR3 is 14 amino acids long. V shed 6 bases, J shed 4 bases, and the junction held 6 bases outside the gene matches. The CDR3 protein is CASRSTGGIETQYF. CDR3 in DNA: TGTGCCAGCAGATCGACAGGGGGGATAGAGACCCAGTACTTC.

The chain carries TRBV11-2 and TRBJ1-2; weak D call: TRBD1 (6 bases). The germline V gene has CDR1 SGHAT and CDR2 FQNNGV. The CDR3 has 17 amino acids. Trimming stripped 1 base from V and 0 bases from J, with 15 bases between. CDR3 amino acids: CASSLAGHKRANYGYTF. CDR3 coding DNA: TGTGCCAGCAGCTTAGCGGGACATAAAAGAGCTAACTATGGCTACACCTTC. Using reference TRBV11-2 and TRBJ1-2 for the parts outside the CDR3, the full variable domain is EAGVAQSPRYKIIEKRQSVAFWCNPISGHATLYWYQQILGQGPKLLIQFQNNGVVDDSQLPKDRFSAERLKGVDSTLKIQPAKLEDSAVYLCASSLAGHKRANYGYTFGSGTRLTVV.

The chain has TRBV24-1 and TRBJ1-2, with 9 bases aligning to TRBD1. The CDR3 sequence is 15 residues long. Trimming cost V 4 bases and J 5 bases; bases outside gene matches: 7. Germline V gene sequence: CDR1 KGHDR, CDR2 SFDVKD. The CDR3 bases are TGTGCCACCAGTGACCGAGACGACAGGGGGTATGGCTACACCTTC. It codes for CATSDRDDRGYGYTF.

The chain links TRBV19 to TRBJ2-1, with 8 bases that match TRBD1. Germline loops: CDR1 LNHDA, CDR2 SQIVND (reference sequence). V lost 6 bases, J lost 6 bases, and 7 bases stayed unmatched. The CDR3 loop spans 14 amino acids. This CDR3 is CASSRGQARNEQFF. The CDR3 nucleotides are TGTGCCAGTAGCCGGGGACAGGCTCGCAATGAGCAGTTCTTC.

As concerns this clonotype: This could be a read error, since a much larger clone is one nucleotide away. The chain links TRBV20-1 to TRBJ2-7; 9 positions match TRBD2. The CDR3 runs to 14 residues. Germline-derived CDR1 and CDR2 are DFQATT and SNEGSKA (reference sequence). CDR3 coding DNA: TGCGGTGCTAGCATGCGGGAGGGCCCCTACGAGCAGTACTTC. Translation: CGASMREGPYEQYF.

The chain joins TRBV10-3 to TRBJ1-5, with TRBD1 matching over 9 bases. The CDR3 is 13 residues long. Germline V lookup: CDR1 ENHRY, CDR2 SYGVKD. V gave up 6 bases and J gave up 6 bases; unmatched junction bases: 3. CDR3 DNA: TGTGCCATCAGGGGACAGGGTACTCAGCCCCAGCATTTT. Encoded protein: CAIRGQGTQPQHF.

At least ten counts were recorded for this clonotype. The chain carries TRBV7-2 and TRBJ2-7; D remains unclear. Germline CDR1 SGHTA, CDR2 FQGNSA. The CDR3 totals 12 residues. Trimming took 2 bases from V and 6 from J, leaving 8 bases between them. The CDR3 DNA reads TGTGCCAGCAGCTTATTCCCTGGCGAGCAGTACTTC. Its translation: CASSLFPGEQYF.

This clonotype was recorded a few times. Sequence at one end of the junction differs from germline and may be a read error. V is TRBV4-1 and J is TRBJ2-5, with TRBD2 matching 15 bases. CDR3 length: 17 amino acids. Germline lookup yields CDR1 MGHRA and CDR2 YSYEKL. The CDR3 DNA is TGTGCCAGCAGCCTCGGACTAGCGGGAGGGGGCCAAGAGACCCAGTACTTC. Translated, it gives CASSLGLAGGGQETQYF.

This clonotype was seen once. Mismatch with germline at one junction end may stem from a read error. The V gene is TRBV7-2, the J gene TRBJ1-4, with D possibly being TRBD1 (5 bases). CDR1 and CDR2 from the germline V gene are SGHTA and FQGNSA. This CDR3 comprises 16 residues. CDR3 loop: CASSRRGRLGDEKLLF. The CDR3 region has the DNA TGCGCCAGCAGCCGACGGGGACGCCTAGGAGATGAAAAACTGCTTTTT.

The chain carries TRBV12-3 or TRBV12-4 and TRBJ2-7; 7 nucleotides agree with TRBD2. V shed 3 bases and J 0 bases; nucleotides not matched to a gene: 5. The CDR3 covers 15 residues. This CDR3 is CASSLMSGASYEQYF. The CDR3 DNA reads as TGTGCCAGCAGTTTGATGAGCGGGGCCTCCTACGAGCAGTACTTC.